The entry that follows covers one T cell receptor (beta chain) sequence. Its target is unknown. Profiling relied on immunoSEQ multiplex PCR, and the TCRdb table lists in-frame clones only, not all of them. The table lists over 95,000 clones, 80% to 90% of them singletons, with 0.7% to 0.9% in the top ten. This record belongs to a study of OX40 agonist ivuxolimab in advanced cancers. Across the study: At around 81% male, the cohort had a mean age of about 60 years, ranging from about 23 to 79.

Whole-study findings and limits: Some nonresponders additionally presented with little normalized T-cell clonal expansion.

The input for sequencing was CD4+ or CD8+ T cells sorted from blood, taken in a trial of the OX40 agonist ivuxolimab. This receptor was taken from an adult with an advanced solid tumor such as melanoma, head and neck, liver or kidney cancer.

Here the CDR3 reads CASSQTDSGGTGELFF. The CDR3, as DNA: TGCGCCAGCAGCCAGACAGACAGCGGGGGCACCGGGGAGCTGTTTTTT. The chain combines TRBV4-3 with TRBJ2-2, with 8 positions matching TRBD2. The V segment lost 3 bases and the J segment 4 bases; nucleotides outside the gene matches: 7. CDR3 size: 16 residues. Germline lookup yields CDR1 LGHNA and CDR2 YSLEER.